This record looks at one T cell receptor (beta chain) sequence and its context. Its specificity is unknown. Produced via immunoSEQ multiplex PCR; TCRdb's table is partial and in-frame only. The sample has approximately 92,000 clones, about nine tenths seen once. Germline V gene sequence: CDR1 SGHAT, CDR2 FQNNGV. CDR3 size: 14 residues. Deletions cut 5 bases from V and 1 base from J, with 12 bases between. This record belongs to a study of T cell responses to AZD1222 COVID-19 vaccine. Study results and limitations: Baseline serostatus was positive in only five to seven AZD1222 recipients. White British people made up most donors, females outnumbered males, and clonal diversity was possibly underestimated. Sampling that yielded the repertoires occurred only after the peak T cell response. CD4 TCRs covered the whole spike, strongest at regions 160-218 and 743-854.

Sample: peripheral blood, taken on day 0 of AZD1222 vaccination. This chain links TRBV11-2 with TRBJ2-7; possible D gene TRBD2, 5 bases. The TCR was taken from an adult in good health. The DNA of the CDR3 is TGTGCCAGCAGCCCCACCTGGACTTCCTACGAGCAGTACTTC. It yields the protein CASSPTWTSYEQYF.